This TCR beta chain emerged from a study of technical replicates of blood from several donors. This CDR3 region has 15 residues. V lost 2 bases to trimming and J lost 3 bases; unmatched junction nucleotides: 6. CDR1 is MNHEY and CDR2 is SVGAGI in the germline V gene. Here immunoSEQ multiplex PCR was the method, and the copy in TCRdb shows in-frame clones only, minus some. The repertoire includes under 95,000 clones, 85% to 95% of them detected once, and about 0.25% sits in the top ten. This chain links TRBV6-5 with TRBJ2-7; 8 bases match TRBD1. Sequenced sample: T cells isolated from PBMCs. The sequence was obtained from a human donor in good health. DNA for the CDR3: TGTGCCAGCAGTTACGTCTCAGGGGGCATCTACGAGCAGTACTTC. Protein product: CASSYVSGGIYEQYF.